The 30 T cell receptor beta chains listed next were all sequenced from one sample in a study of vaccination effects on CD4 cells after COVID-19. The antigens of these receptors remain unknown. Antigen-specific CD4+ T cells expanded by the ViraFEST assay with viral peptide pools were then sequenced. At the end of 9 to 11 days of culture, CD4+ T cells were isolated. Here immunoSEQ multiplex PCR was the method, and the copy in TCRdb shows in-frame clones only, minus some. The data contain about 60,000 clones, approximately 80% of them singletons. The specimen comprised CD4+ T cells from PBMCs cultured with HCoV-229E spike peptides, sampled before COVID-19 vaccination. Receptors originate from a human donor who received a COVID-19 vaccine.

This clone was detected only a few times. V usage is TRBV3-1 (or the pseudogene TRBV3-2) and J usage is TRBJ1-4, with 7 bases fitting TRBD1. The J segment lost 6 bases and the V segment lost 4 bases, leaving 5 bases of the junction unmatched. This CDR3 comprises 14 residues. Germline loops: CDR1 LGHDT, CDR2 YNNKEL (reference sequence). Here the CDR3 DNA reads TGTGCCAGCAGCCCCCGGGACAGAGATGAAAAACTGTTTTTT. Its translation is CASSPRDRDEKLFF.

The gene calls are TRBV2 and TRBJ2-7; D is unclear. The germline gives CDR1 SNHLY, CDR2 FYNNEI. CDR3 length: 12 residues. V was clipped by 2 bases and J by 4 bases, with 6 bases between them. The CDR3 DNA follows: TGTGCCAGCAGTGAATTGGGTTACGAGCAGTACGTC. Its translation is CASSELGYEQYV.

The CDR3 here is CAWSVQLGRNEQFF. CDR3 nucleotides: TGTGCCTGGAGTGTACAGTTGGGGCGGAATGAGCAGTTCTTC. J is TRBJ2-1 and V is TRBV30, with a weak D call TRBD1 (5 bases). The length of the CDR3 is 14 residues. Germline V gene data show CDR1 as GTSNPN and CDR2 as SVGIG (reference sequence). V lost 0 bases and J lost 7, with 13 bases in between.

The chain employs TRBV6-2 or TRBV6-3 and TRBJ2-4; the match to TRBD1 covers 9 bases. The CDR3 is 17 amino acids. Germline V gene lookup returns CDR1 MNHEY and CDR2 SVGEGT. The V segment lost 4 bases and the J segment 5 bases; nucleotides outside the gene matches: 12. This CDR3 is CASSSRGQGMGQNIQYF. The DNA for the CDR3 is TGTGCCAGCAGTTCTAGGGGACAGGGAATGGGCCAAAACATTCAGTACTTC.

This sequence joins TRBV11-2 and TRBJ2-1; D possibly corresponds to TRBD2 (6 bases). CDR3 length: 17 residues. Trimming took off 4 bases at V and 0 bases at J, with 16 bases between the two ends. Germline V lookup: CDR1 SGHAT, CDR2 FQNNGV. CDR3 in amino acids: CASSSGLGGGSYNEQFF. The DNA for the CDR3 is TGTGCCAGCAGCTCCGGACTGGGGGGAGGCTCCTACAATGAGCAGTTCTTC. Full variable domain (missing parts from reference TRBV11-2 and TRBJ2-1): EAGVAQSPRYKIIEKRQSVAFWCNPISGHATLYWYQQILGQGPKLLIQFQNNGVVDDSQLPKDRFSAERLKGVDSTLKIQPAKLEDSAVYLCASSSGLGGGSYNEQFFGPGTRLTVL.

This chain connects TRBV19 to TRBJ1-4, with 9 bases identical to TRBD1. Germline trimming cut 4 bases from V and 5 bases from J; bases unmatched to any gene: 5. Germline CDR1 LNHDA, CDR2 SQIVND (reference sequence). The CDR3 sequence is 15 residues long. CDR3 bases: TGTGCCAGTAGTAGTCCCGGGACAGGGAATGAAAAACTGTTTTTT. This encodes CASSSPGTGNEKLFF.

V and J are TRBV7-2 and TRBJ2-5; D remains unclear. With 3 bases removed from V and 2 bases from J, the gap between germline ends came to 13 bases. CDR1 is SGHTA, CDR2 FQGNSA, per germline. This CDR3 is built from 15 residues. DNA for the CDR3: TGTGCCAGCAGCTTTCCGCCTCCTAAACAAGAGACCCAGTACTTC. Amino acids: CASSFPPPKQETQYF.

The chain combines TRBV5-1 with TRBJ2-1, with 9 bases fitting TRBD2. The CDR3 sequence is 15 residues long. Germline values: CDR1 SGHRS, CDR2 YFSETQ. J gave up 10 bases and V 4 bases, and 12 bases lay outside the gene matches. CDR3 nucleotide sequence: TGCGCCAGCAGCGCTAGTGGCGGGGGGGCTCGGGAGCAGTTCTTC. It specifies CASSASGGGAREQFF.

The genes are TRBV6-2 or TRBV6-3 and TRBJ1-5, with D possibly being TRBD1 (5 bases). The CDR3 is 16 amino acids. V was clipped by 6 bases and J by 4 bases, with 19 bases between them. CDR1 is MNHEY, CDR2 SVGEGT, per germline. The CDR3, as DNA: TGTGCCAGCAGCGGGGACCGCATGGCCATTAATCAGCCCCAGCATTTT. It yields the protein CASSGDRMAINQPQHF.

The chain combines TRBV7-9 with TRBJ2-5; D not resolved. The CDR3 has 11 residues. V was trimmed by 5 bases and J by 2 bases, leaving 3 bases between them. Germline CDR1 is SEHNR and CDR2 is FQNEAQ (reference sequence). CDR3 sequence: CASSVQETQYF. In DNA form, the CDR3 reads TGTGCCAGCAGCGTACAAGAGACCCAGTACTTC.

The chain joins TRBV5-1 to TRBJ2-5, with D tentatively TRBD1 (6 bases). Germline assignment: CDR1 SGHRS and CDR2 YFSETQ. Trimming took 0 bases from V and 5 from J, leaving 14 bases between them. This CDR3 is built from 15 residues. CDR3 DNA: TGCGCCAGCAGCTTGGGGGCAGGGGAGACGGAGACCCAGTACTTC. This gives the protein CASSLGAGETETQYF.

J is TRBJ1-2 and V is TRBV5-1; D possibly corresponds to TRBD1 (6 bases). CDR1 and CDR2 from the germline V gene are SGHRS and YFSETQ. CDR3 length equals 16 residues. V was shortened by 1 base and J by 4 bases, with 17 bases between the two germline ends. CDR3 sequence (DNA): TGCGCCAGCAGCTTGAACCCCCAGGGGTCGGGCTATGGCTACACCTTC. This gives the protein CASSLNPQGSGYGYTF.

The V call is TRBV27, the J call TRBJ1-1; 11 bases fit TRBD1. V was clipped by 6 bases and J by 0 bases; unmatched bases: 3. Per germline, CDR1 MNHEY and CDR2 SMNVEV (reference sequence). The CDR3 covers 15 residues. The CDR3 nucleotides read TGTGCCAGCAGGGACAGGGGGCGCATGAACACTGAAGCTTTCTTT. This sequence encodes CASRDRGRMNTEAFF.

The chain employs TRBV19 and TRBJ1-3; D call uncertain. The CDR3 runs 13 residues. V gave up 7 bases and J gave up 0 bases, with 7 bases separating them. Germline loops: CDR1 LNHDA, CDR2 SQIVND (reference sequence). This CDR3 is CASTLGSGNTIYF. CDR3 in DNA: TGTGCCAGTACCCTCGGCTCTGGAAACACCATATATTTT.

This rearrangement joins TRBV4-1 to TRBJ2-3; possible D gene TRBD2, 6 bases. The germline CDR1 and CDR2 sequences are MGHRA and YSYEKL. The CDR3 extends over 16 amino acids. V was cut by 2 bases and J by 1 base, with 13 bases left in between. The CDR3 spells CASSQTAAGGTDTQYF. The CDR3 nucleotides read TGCGCCAGCAGCCAAACGGCAGCGGGCGGCACAGATACGCAGTATTTT.

For the CDR3, the DNA is TGTGCCACCAGTGATCCCTTATTAGCGGGGCTCACCGGGGAGCTGTTTTTT. It codes for CATSDPLLAGLTGELFF. The chain has TRBV24-1 and TRBJ2-2; 8 bases line up with TRBD2. V trimming: 3 bases; J trimming: 4 bases; junction bases outside the gene matches: 9. Germline V gene sequence: CDR1 KGHDR, CDR2 SFDVKD. The CDR3 totals 17 residues.

In DNA form, the CDR3 reads TGTGCCAGCAGTGGAGACACTGTCTCTGGAAACACCATATATTTT. Amino acids: CASSGDTVSGNTIYF. V and J are TRBV2 and TRBJ1-3, with D unclear. V gave up 4 bases and J gave up 0 bases, with 10 bases separating them. Per the germline V gene, CDR1 is SNHLY and CDR2 is FYNNEI. The CDR3 is made up of 15 amino acids. The whole variable domain, remainder taken from reference TRBV2 and TRBJ1-3, is EPEVTQTPSHQVTQMGQEVILRCVPISNHLYFYWYRQILGQKVEFLVSFYNNEISEKSEIFDDQFSVERPDGSNFTLKIRSTKLEDSAMYFCASSGDTVSGNTIYFGEGSWLTVV.

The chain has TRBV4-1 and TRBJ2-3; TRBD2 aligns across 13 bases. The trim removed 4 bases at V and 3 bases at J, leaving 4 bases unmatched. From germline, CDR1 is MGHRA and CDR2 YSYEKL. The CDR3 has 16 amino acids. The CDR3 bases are TGCGCCAGCAGCCCCACGACTAGCGGGGGGACAGATACGCAGTATTTT. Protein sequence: CASSPTTSGGTDTQYF.

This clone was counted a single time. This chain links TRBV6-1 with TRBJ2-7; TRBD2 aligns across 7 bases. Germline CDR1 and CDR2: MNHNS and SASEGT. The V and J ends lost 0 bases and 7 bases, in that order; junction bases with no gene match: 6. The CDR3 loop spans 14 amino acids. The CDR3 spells CASSEALRGDEQYV. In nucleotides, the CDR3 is TGTGCCAGCAGTGAAGCGCTCCGGGGGGATGAGCAGTACGTC.

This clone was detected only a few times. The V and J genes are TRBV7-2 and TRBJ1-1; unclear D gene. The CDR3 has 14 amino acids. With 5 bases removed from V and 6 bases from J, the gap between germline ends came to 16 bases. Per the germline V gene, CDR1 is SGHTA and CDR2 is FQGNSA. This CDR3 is CASSRLDRASEAFF. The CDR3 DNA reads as TGTGCCAGCAGCCGCCTCGACCGTGCCTCTGAAGCTTTCTTT.

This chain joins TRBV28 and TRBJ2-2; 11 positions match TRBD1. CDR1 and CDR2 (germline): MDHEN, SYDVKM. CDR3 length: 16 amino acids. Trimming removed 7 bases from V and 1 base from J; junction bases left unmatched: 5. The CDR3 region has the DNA TGTGCCAGCACCCGAGGGACAGGGGGGAACACCGGGGAGCTGTTTTTT. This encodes CASTRGTGGNTGELFF.

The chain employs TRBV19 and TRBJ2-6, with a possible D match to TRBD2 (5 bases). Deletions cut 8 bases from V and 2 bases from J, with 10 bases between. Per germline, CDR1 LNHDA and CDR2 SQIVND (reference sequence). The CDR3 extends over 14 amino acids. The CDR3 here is CASSLAAGANVLTF. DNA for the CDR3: TGTGCCAGTTCCCTAGCTGCTGGGGCCAACGTCCTGACTTTC.

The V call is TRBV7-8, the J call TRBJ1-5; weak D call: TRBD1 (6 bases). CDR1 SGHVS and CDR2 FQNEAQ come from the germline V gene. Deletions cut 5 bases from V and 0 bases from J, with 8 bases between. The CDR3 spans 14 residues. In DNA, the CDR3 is TGTGCCAGCAGCCGGGACATTAGCAATCAGCCCCAGCATTTT. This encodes CASSRDISNQPQHF. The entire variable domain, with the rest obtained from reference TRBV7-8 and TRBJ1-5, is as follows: GAGVSQSPRYKVAKRGQDVALRCDPISGHVSLFWYQQALGQGPEFLTYFQNEAQLDKSGLPSDRFFAERPEGSVSTLKIQRTQQEDSAVYLCASSRDISNQPQHFGDGTRLSIL.

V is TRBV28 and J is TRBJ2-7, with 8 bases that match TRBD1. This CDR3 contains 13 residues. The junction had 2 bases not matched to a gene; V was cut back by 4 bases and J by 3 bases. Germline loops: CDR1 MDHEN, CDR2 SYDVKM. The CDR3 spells CASSSTGGYEQYV. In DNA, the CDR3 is TGTGCCAGCAGTTCCACAGGGGGCTACGAGCAGTACGTC.

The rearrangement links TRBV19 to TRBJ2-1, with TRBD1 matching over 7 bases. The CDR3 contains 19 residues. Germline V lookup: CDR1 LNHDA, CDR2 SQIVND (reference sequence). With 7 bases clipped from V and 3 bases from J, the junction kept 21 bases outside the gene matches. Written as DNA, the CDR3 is TGTGCCAGTACCCGAGCCCGGACAGGCGGCAACACTCACTACAATGAGCAGTTCTTC. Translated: CASTRARTGGNTHYNEQFF.

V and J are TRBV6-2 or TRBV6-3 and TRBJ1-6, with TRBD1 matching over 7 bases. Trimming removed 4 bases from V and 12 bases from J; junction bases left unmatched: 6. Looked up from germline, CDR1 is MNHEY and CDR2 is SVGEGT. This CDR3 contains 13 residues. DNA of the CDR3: TGTGCCAGCAGTTTCTACAGGGGAGGACCCCTCCACTTT. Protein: CASSFYRGGPLHF.

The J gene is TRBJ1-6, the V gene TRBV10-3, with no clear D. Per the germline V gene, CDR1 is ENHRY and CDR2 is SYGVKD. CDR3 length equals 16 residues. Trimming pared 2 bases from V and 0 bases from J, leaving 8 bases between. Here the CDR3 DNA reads TGTGCCATCAGTGAGCGATCGAGCTCCTATAATTCACCCCTCCACTTT. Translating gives CAISERSSSYNSPLHF.

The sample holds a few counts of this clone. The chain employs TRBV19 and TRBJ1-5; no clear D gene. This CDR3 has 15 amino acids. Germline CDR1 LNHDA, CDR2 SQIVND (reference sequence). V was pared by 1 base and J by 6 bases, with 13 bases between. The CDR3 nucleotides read TGTGCCAGTAGTATAGGCAAGCTACAGTCTCAGCCCCAGCATTTT. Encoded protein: CASSIGKLQSQPQHF.

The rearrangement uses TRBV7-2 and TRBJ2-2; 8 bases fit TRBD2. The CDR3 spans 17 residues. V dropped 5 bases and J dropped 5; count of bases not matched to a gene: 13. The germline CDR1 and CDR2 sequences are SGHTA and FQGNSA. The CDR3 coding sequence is TGTGCCAGCAGCCACCCCCGGGGGGGCGTGGTTACCGGGGAGCTGTTTTTT. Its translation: CASSHPRGGVVTGELFF.

CDR3 sequence: CASSQGRGEQPQHF. The CDR3 DNA sequence: TGCGCCAGCAGCCAAGGCAGGGGAGAGCAGCCCCAGCATTTT. The gene calls are TRBV4-1 and TRBJ1-5; the D gene is possibly TRBD1 (6 bases). Trimming took 1 base from V and 7 from J, leaving 11 bases between them. The CDR3 length is 14 residues. CDR1 is MGHRA, CDR2 YSYEKL, per germline.